The entry below describes one T cell receptor (beta chain). The antigen is undetermined. This entry comes from a study of T cell responses to AZD1222 COVID-19 vaccine. Study summary: Second doses that came at about 4 or about 12 weeks were put together.

Study findings and constraints: Spike-specific TCR repertoires showed rising breadth and depth after two AZD1222 doses. With dominance at 160-218 and 743-854, vaccine-associated CD4 TCRs spanned spike. Sampling captured repertoires only after the peak T cell response.

Repertoires were generated with immunoSEQ multiplex PCR, while TCRdb's copy carries only in-frame clones and drops some. In the table there are 150,000 to 200,000 clones, 80% to 95% of which are singletons. Germline assignment: CDR1 LNHDA and CDR2 SQIVND (reference sequence). V lost 5 bases and J 6 bases, leaving 11 bases between the germline ends. This CDR3 has 13 residues. The chain couples TRBV19 to TRBJ2-1; D is possibly TRBD2 (6 bases). The receptor was isolated from an adult in good health. The sequencing used peripheral blood, collected on day 0 of AZD1222 vaccination. This CDR3 reads CASSWVGGNEQFF. CDR3 sequence (DNA): TGTGCCAGTAGTTGGGTCGGGGGCAATGAGCAGTTCTTC.